One sample yielded the 5 T cell receptor beta chains listed below, sequenced in a study of T-cell memory formation after mild COVID-19. TCRdb re-derived calls from the 5' RACE reads in MiXCR, one entry per CDR3 protein. The profile shows tens of thousands of distinct CDR3 sequences, around 27% of them singletons. Sequenced material: PBMCs or a T cell subset sorted from them (not recorded which). Receptors originate from a man younger than 35 who had mild COVID-19 (a few samples of this study predate the infection). Cell type and time point are not known.

The J gene is TRBJ1-1, the V gene TRBV12-3 or TRBV12-4; D might be TRBD1 (5 bases). CDR3 length: 11 amino acids. V was shortened by 6 bases and J by 6 bases, with 8 bases between the two germline ends. The CDR3 loop is CASSRGAEAFF. The CDR3 nucleotides are TGTGCCAGCAGCCGGGGCGCTGAAGCTTTCTTT.

There are a few counts of this clonotype. The chain is built from TRBV5-1 and TRBJ2-2, with 9 bases lining up with TRBD1. The V segment lost 4 bases and the J segment 6 bases; nucleotides outside the gene matches: 7. This CDR3 is 15 amino acids long. Per the germline V gene, CDR1 is SGHRS and CDR2 is YFSETQ. CDR3 sequence (DNA): TGCGCCAGCAGCCTCCTGGGGACAGGGTCCGGGGAGCTGTTTTTT. Translated, it gives CASSLLGTGSGELFF.

This clonotype appeared a few times. V usage is TRBV7-9 and J usage is TRBJ2-3; D is ambiguous. This CDR3 has 13 amino acids. V was clipped by 5 bases and J by 1 base, with 7 bases between them. CDR1 SEHNR and CDR2 FQNEAQ come from the germline V gene (reference sequence). In DNA, the CDR3 is TGTGCCAGCAGCCCCACCGGCACAGATACGCAGTATTTT. Translated: CASSPTGTDTQYF.

The genes are TRBV21-1 and TRBJ2-3; TRBD2 was called by the table and not checked on the DNA. TRBV21-1 is a documented pseudogene. The CDR3 runs to 17 residues. The CDR3 DNA reads TGTGCCAGCAGCAAAGAAGCGGGGGGGCTCAGCACAGATACGCAGTATTTT. It specifies CASSKEAGGLSTDTQYF.

The chain recombines TRBV12-3 or TRBV12-4 with TRBJ1-3, with TRBD1 matching over 9 bases. The CDR3 spans 17 residues. V lost 7 bases, J lost 5 bases, and 15 bases stayed unmatched. CDR3 nucleotide sequence: TGTGCCAGCATTACCACCGTGGGACAGGGTGGGAGAAACACCATATATTTT. Its translation is CASITTVGQGGRNTIYF.